These T cell receptor beta chains were read from a single sample in a study of CD8+ T cells in alopecia areata. Here immunoSEQ multiplex PCR was the method, and the copy in TCRdb shows in-frame clones only, minus some. Of around 200,000 clones listed, roughly three fifths are singletons. The sample in question was CD8+ T cells sorted from blood, obtained at week 24, from a patient treated with tofacitinib. The receptor source for this set is a human donor with alopecia areata. Both conserved end residues are part of each CDR3. The D gene is left open where the match is weak. Some rows have no size entry. The others give once, few or many, or a class for an expanded clone.

d_call cdr3_length j_call v_call clone_size cdr3_nt cdr3_aa
NA 13 TRBJ2-1 TRBV27 NA TGTGCCAGCAGTTTGGGTACCCGGAATGAGCAGTTCTTC CASSLGTRNEQFF
NA 14 TRBJ2-1 TRBV4-1 NA TGCGCCAGCAGCCAAGATGCGGAGGGGGTTGAGCAGTTCTTC CASSQDAEGVEQFF
NA 14 TRBJ1-2 TRBV7-9 NA TGTGCCAGCAGCGCCTTGCAGGGTGTCTATGGCTACACCTTC CASSALQGVYGYTF
TRBD1 14 TRBJ2-5 TRBV29-1 NA TGCAGCGTTGAAGGGACAGGGGTCCAAGAGACCCAGTACTTC CSVEGTGVQETQYF
NA 12 TRBJ2-1 TRBV30 NA TGTGCCTGGAGTCCCTCCGTAGATGAGCAGTTCTTC CAWSPSVDEQFF
NA 14 TRBJ2-7 TRBV4-1 NA TGCGCCAGCTCGGGCATAGGTGGGGGCTACGAGCAGTACTTC CASSGIGGGYEQYF
TRBD1 14 TRBJ1-6 TRBV6-1 NA TGTGCCAGCCACCCCTGGGACAGGGTTTCACCCCTCCACTTT CASHPWDRVSPLHF
NA 15 TRBJ2-5 TRBV13 NA TGTGCCAGCAGCTTAAGGACAGAGAAGGGAGAGACCCAGTACTTC CASSLRTEKGETQYF
TRBD1 15 TRBJ1-2 TRBV18 few TGTGCCAGCTCACCTAGCTCGACAGGGGGCGATGGCTACACCTTC CASSPSSTGGDGYTF
TRBD1 15 TRBJ1-2 TRBV6-5 few TGTGCCAGCAGTTACACCGGACAGGCCAACTATGGCTACACCTTC CASSYTGQANYGYTF
NA 14 TRBJ1-2 TRBV4-1 few TGCGCCAGCAGCCAAAAAGAACATCCCTATGGCTACACCTTC CASSQKEHPYGYTF
NA 15 TRBJ1-6 TRBV13 NA TGTGCCAGCAGCAATACCGGACAGAGAAATTCACCCCTCCACTTT CASSNTGQRNSPLHF
NA 15 TRBJ1-1 TRBV7-9 many TGTGCCAGCAACGGGGAGGGACATATGAACACTGAAGCTTTCTTT CASNGEGHMNTEAFF
TRBD2 15 TRBJ2-1 TRBV5-1 few TGCGCCAGCAGCTCACTAGCGGGGGACTACAATGAGCAGTTCTTC CASSSLAGDYNEQFF
NA 12 TRBJ2-6 TRBV7-9 NA TGTGCCAGCACAGATGGGGCCAACGTCCTGACTTTC CASTDGANVLTF
TRBD1 14 TRBJ2-7 TRBV6-6 few TGTGCCAGCAGTTACAGGGACAGCTTCTACGAGCAGTACTTC CASSYRDSFYEQYF
NA 16 TRBJ1-2 TRBV5-6 NA TGTGCCAGCAGCTTGGGGGCGGATACCTGGGACTATGGCTACACCTTC CASSLGADTWDYGYTF
NA 17 TRBJ1-3 TRBV7-4 NA TGTGCCAGCAACATTTTAGGGGGTCTTCTCTCTGGAAACACCATATATTTT CASNILGGLLSGNTIYF
NA 14 TRBJ2-3 TRBV7-9 NA TGTGCCAGCAGCCTCGACCAGGGGCCAGATACGCAGTATTTT CASSLDQGPDTQYF
TRBD1 12 TRBJ2-1 TRBV4-1 NA TGCGCCAGCAGCCACAGGGGGCTCGAACAGTTCTTC CASSHRGLEQFF
TRBD1 15 TRBJ2-7 TRBV2 once TGTGCCAGCGGGGTGGGACAGGGGGCCGCGTACGAGCAGTACTTC CASGVGQGAAYEQYF
NA 15 TRBJ1-2 TRBV4-1 NA TGCGCCAGCAGCAACGGGTGGGAGATTAACTATGGCTACACCTTC CASSNGWEINYGYTF
NA 13 TRBJ2-7 TRBV29-1 NA TGCAGCGTTGAAGCCGGGGAGGACTACGAGCAGTACTTC CSVEAGEDYEQYF
NA 13 TRBJ2-7 TRBV30 NA TGTGCCTGGAGTGTACGAGGTTTCTACGAGCAGTACTTC CAWSVRGFYEQYF
TRBD1 15 TRBJ2-1 TRBV2 NA TGTGCCAGCAGCGAGGGACAGGGGGATCGTAATGAGCAGTTCTTC CASSEGQGDRNEQFF
NA 13 TRBJ2-2 TRBV13 NA TGTGCCAGCAGCTCCCAGGGTGCCGGGGAGCTGTTTTTT CASSSQGAGELFF
TRBD1 17 TRBJ1-1 TRBV5-1 few TGCGCCAGCAGCCTACGACAGGGACAGGTGGGAAGCACTGAAGCTTTCTTT CASSLRQGQVGSTEAFF
NA 12 TRBJ1-1 TRBV29-1 few TGCAGCGGAAATACCGGGGAGGCTGAAGCTTTCTTT CSGNTGEAEAFF
TRBD1 14 TRBJ2-7 TRBV7-9 few TGTGCCAGCAGCCCAAGGGACAGGGGTTACGAGCAGTACTTC CASSPRDRGYEQYF
NA 14 TRBJ1-4 TRBV7-9 NA TGTGCCAGCAGCTCAGGGGATATGGATGAAAAACTGTTTTTT CASSSGDMDEKLFF
TRBD1 16 TRBJ1-2 TRBV5-6 NA TGTGCCAGCAGTTCCGGGACAGGGGGCGCGTGGTATGGCTACACCTTC CASSSGTGGAWYGYTF
NA 13 TRBJ1-5 TRBV12-5 NA TGTGCTAGTGGTTTGGTTTCGGGTCAGCCCCAGCATTTT CASGLVSGQPQHF
TRBD1 16 TRBJ1-2 TRBV11-2 few TGTGCCAGCAGCCTCGGGACAGGGAGACGTAACTATGGCTACACCTTC CASSLGTGRRNYGYTF
NA 12 TRBJ2-3 TRBV6-6 NA TGTGCCAGCAGCCAGGGAACAGATACGCAGTATTTT CASSQGTDTQYF
NA 12 TRBJ1-4 TRBV6-5 few TGTGCCAGCAGTCGGGAGGGTGAAAAACTGTTTTTT CASSREGEKLFF
TRBD1 13 TRBJ2-7 TRBV5-6 NA TGTGCCAGCAGCTTCGGGACAGTTAAGGAGCAGTACTTC CASSFGTVKEQYF
NA 13 TRBJ2-3 TRBV27 NA TGTGCCAGCAGTTTACAAGTCGGGGATACGCAGTATTTT CASSLQVGDTQYF
NA 12 TRBJ2-5 TRBV6-6 NA TGTGCCAGCAGTACATTCCAAGAGACCCAGTACTTC CASSTFQETQYF
TRBD1 15 TRBJ2-1 TRBV6-1 NA TGTGCCAGCAGCGAGGACAGGGGGCCATACAATGAGCAGTTCTTC CASSEDRGPYNEQFF
TRBD1 16 TRBJ1-5 TRBV6-1 NA TGTGCCAGCAGTGCCCAGACAGGGCTTTCCAATCAGCCCCAGCATTTT CASSAQTGLSNQPQHF
NA 16 TRBJ2-7 TRBV7-9 few TGTGCCAGCAGCGGAGGGGGTCGGCCGAGCTCCTACGAGCAGTACTTC CASSGGGRPSSYEQYF
TRBD1 15 TRBJ2-7 TRBV10-3 NA TGTGCCATCAAAGTCCGGGACAGGGAATCGGACGAGCAGTACTTC CAIKVRDRESDEQYF
TRBD2 16 TRBJ2-3 TRBV7-2 NA TGTGCCAGCAGCCCAGGGAGCGGGGGGGCTGGAGATACGCAGTATTTT CASSPGSGGAGDTQYF
NA 13 TRBJ1-1 TRBV19 NA TGTGCCAGTAGTATTAACAGTGGGACTGAAGCTTTCTTT CASSINSGTEAFF
NA 12 TRBJ2-3 TRBV2 NA TGTGCCAGCAAGGTCGGGACAGATACGCAGTATTTT CASKVGTDTQYF
NA 12 TRBJ2-7 TRBV30 few TGTGCCTGGAGTGTACTGGACTACGAGCAGTACTTC CAWSVLDYEQYF
NA 12 TRBJ1-2 TRBV6-1 NA TGTGCCAGCAGTGATGGGGGCTATGGCTACACCTTC CASSDGGYGYTF
NA 14 TRBJ1-1 TRBV7-9 NA TGTGCCAGCAGCTTAACAGGGCTGAACACTGAAGCTTTCTTT CASSLTGLNTEAFF
NA 16 TRBJ1-2 TRBV15 NA TGTGCCACCAGCAGACCCAGGATCTCGGGGGACTATGGCTACACCTTC CATSRPRISGDYGYTF
TRBD1 15 TRBJ1-5 TRBV7-9 NA TGTGCCAGCAGCTTGGGGACAGCTAGCAATCAGCCCCAGCATTTT CASSLGTASNQPQHF